This T cell receptor (beta chain) was sequenced for a study of somatic mutations in cytotoxic T cells in rheumatoid arthritis. Study as a whole: Right after diagnosis, and before any treatment had started, patient peripheral blood (about 29 ml EDTA) was drawn. Among the T-cell populations stained with V beta antibodies, some were separated by flow sorting at nearly 100% purity, including V beta1+ cells whose TCRB was sequenced.

J lost 5 bases, V lost 6 bases, and 7 bases had no gene match. The CDR3 is 14 amino acids. Germline-derived CDR1 and CDR2 are MNHNY and SVGAGI (reference sequence). About this clone: Its antigen is still unknown.

Measured with immunoSEQ multiplex PCR; TCRdb has only the in-frame clones, and not every one. The table lists 13,000 to 15,000 clones, 74% of them singletons. Overall study findings and caveats: For about an eighth of the 65 patients, a single CD8+ clone accounted for more than 20% of CD8+ cells.

This sequence was found in an adult with rheumatoid arthritis. The chain carries TRBV6-6 and TRBJ1-1; 9 positions match TRBD1. Sequenced: CD8+ T cells sorted from blood. Here the CDR3 DNA reads TGTGCCAGCAGCCCCGACAGGGGGTATACTGAAGCTTTCTTT. As protein: CASSPDRGYTEAFF.